A single sample is the source of the 28 T cell receptor beta chains below, sequenced in a study of T-cell reconstitution after alpha-beta-depleted transplantation in children. Construction of the TCRbeta library involved unique molecular identifiers. Each CDR3 protein gets one entry after TCRdb re-called the PCR reads with MiXCR. In the table there are 450,000 to 600,000 distinct CDR3 sequences, 10% to 15% of which are singletons. The specimen was PBMCs, mostly from graft donor cells, collected 360 days after TCRalphabeta/CD19-depleted stem cell transplant. The receptors were gathered from a male patient between 10 and 17 years old who had a stem cell transplant for acute myeloid leukemia, so the T cells may come from the graft donor.

This clonotype was counted many times. This rearrangement joins TRBV6-4 to TRBJ2-3, with D possibly TRBD1 on 6 matching bases. This CDR3 has 16 residues. With 4 bases removed from V and 0 bases from J, the gap between germline ends came to 14 bases. Germline V gene data show CDR1 as MRHNA and CDR2 as SNTAGT. CDR3 amino acids: CASSARAGVSTDTQYF. CDR3 DNA: TGTGCCAGCAGTGCCCGAGCAGGGGTGAGCACAGATACGCAGTATTTT.

V and J are TRBV7-2 and TRBJ2-7; 7 nucleotides line up with TRBD2. There are 15 residues in the CDR3. The V and J ends lost 2 bases and 0 bases, in that order; junction bases with no gene match: 4. Germline V lookup: CDR1 SGHTA, CDR2 FQGNSA. The CDR3 DNA sequence: TGTGCCAGCAGCTTAACGGCTAGCGGCTCCTACGAGCAGTACTTC. It encodes CASSLTASGSYEQYF. Based on the CDR3 plus reference TRBV7-2 and TRBJ2-7, the full variable domain is GAGVSQSPSNKVTEKGKDVELRCDPISGHTALYWYRQSLGQGLEFLIYFQGNSAPDKSGLPSDRFSAERTGGSVSTLTIQRTQQEDSAVYLCASSLTASGSYEQYFGPGTRLTVT.

This clonotype appeared a few times. The V gene is TRBV19, the J gene TRBJ2-1; 7 nucleotides align to TRBD2. From germline, CDR1 is LNHDA and CDR2 SQIVND (reference sequence). This CDR3 is built from 16 residues. The V gene end was trimmed by 4 bases and the J gene end by 4 bases; junction bases not matched to a gene: 10. In nucleotides, the CDR3 is TGTGCCAGTAGTAGCCGGTGGGCGGGAGAATACAATGAGCAGTTCTTC. It is translated as CASSSRWAGEYNEQFF.

The sample holds a few counts of this clonotype. The gene calls are TRBV7-6 and TRBJ2-1, with D perhaps TRBD1 or TRBD2 (5 bases each). Germline CDR1 reads SGHVS; CDR2 reads FNYEAQ. The V end lost 4 bases, the J end lost 5 bases, and 18 bases lay between the germline ends. The CDR3 runs to 16 residues. The CDR3 region is CASSSGPMKGNNEQFF. CDR3 bases: TGTGCCAGCAGCTCGGGGCCCATGAAGGGGAACAATGAGCAGTTCTTC.

This clonotype appeared many times. CDR3 sequence: CASSLVLAGGGYGYTF. The CDR3 DNA follows: TGTGCCAGCAGCTTAGTCCTGGCGGGAGGGGGCTATGGCTACACCTTC. The chain recombines TRBV7-2 with TRBJ1-2; possibly TRBD1 for D (6 bases). This CDR3 has 16 residues. Trimming left V 1 base short and J 4 bases short, with 16 bases between. CDR1 is SGHTA, CDR2 FQGNSA, per germline.

This clonotype appeared a few times. The V call is TRBV6-2 or TRBV6-3, the J call TRBJ2-2; 7 bases fit TRBD2. CDR1 MNHEY and CDR2 SVGEGT come from the germline V gene. This CDR3 contains 12 residues. J gave up 12 bases and V 1 base, and 2 bases lay outside the gene matches. The CDR3 nucleotides are TGTGCCAGCAGTTACTGGGACTACAAGCTGTTTTTT. This sequence encodes CASSYWDYKLFF.

The chain has TRBV11-1 and TRBJ2-1, with 8 bases lining up with TRBD2. The germline V gene has CDR1 SGHAT and CDR2 FQDESV (reference sequence). The CDR3 covers 16 residues. With 2 bases clipped from V and 7 bases from J, the junction kept 10 bases outside the gene matches. The CDR3 reads CASSLYEGTRRNEQFF. The CDR3 DNA follows: TGTGCCAGCAGCTTATATGAAGGGACTAGACGGAATGAGCAGTTCTTC.

This clonotype has a count of ten or more. The rearrangement links TRBV7-2 to TRBJ2-7; perhaps TRBD1 as D (6 bases). V lost 4 bases, J lost 10 bases, and 20 bases lay in between. Germline V CDR1 and CDR2: SGHTA, FQGNSA. The CDR3 is made up of 14 amino acids. As DNA, the CDR3 is TGTGCCAGCAGCTCTACAGGGTTTTTCGCCCTTCAGTACTTC. It encodes CASSSTGFFALQYF.

This clonotype was counted only a few times. The gene calls are TRBV6-2 or TRBV6-3 and TRBJ2-3; TRBD2 matches 14 bases. The CDR3 spans 16 residues. The germline CDR1 and CDR2 sequences are MNHEY and SVGEGT. With 7 bases clipped from V and 2 bases from J, the junction kept 5 bases outside the gene matches. CDR3 nucleotides: TGTGCCAGCACCCTGGGACTAGCGGGGGTCACAGATACGCAGTATTTT. Encoded protein: CASTLGLAGVTDTQYF.

In its sample, this clonotype was seen a few times. The chain is built from TRBV15 and TRBJ2-7, with a possible D match to TRBD1 (6 bases). Trimming removed 0 bases from V and 5 bases from J, with 14 bases in between. The germline CDR1 and CDR2 sequences are LNHNV and YYDKDF (reference sequence). The CDR3 has 15 amino acids. CDR3 sequence (DNA): TGTGCCACCAGCAGAGACCCACAGGGTGTCAACGAGCAGTACTTC. This sequence encodes CATSRDPQGVNEQYF.

Many counts were recorded for this clonotype. The genes are TRBV7-3 and TRBJ2-7; TRBD2 aligns across 9 bases. Trimming cost V 1 base and J 6 bases; bases outside gene matches: 4. CDR1 is SGHTA, CDR2 FQGTGA, per germline. This CDR3 region has 14 residues. Here the CDR3 reads CASSLSSGSSEQYF. As DNA, the CDR3 is TGTGCCAGCAGCTTAAGTAGCGGGAGTTCCGAGCAGTACTTC.

The gene calls are TRBV29-1 and TRBJ2-3; 12 nucleotides match TRBD2. Germline V CDR1 and CDR2: SQVTM, ANQGSEA. Trimming at V came to 6 bases and at J to 0 bases, leaving 7 bases not matched to a gene. The CDR3 is 16 amino acids. In DNA, the CDR3 is TGCAGCGTCGCTAGCGGGAGGGACACTAGCACAGATACGCAGTATTTT. Its translation is CSVASGRDTSTDTQYF.

This clonotype was seen more than once but under ten times. This chain joins TRBV5-5 and TRBJ2-2; 9 positions match TRBD1. V gave up 9 bases and J gave up 5 bases; unmatched junction bases: 8. In germline, CDR1 is SGHKS, CDR2 YYEKEE (reference sequence). The CDR3 totals 14 residues. CDR3 DNA sequence: TGTGCCACCTCGGACAGGGGTGAGACCGGGGAGCTGTTTTTT. Its protein is CATSDRGETGELFF.

This clonotype was seen many times. This rearrangement joins TRBV27 to TRBJ2-3; D remains ambiguous. CDR3 length: 13 residues. The germline gives CDR1 MNHEY, CDR2 SMNVEV (reference sequence). The V end lost 3 bases, the J end lost 4 bases, and 8 bases lay between the germline ends. In DNA form, the CDR3 reads TGTGCCAGCAGTTTCCATACCGCAGATACGCAGTATTTT. Its protein product is CASSFHTADTQYF.

This clonotype has a handful of counts. The chain recombines TRBV5-1 with TRBJ2-1; 8 bases fit TRBD2. The germline V gene encodes CDR1 SGHRS and CDR2 YFSETQ. V dropped 0 bases and J dropped 7; count of bases not matched to a gene: 6. The CDR3 has 15 amino acids. CDR3 nucleotide sequence: TGCGCCAGCAGCTTGGGAGCGGGAGTTTCAAATGAGCAGTTCTTC. This codes for CASSLGAGVSNEQFF.

This clonotype showed up just a few times. This rearrangement joins TRBV20-1 to TRBJ2-7, with D perhaps TRBD2 (5 bases). V lost 1 base, J lost 7 bases, and 17 bases lay in between. Germline values: CDR1 DFQATT, CDR2 SNEGSKA (reference sequence). The CDR3 runs to 14 residues. CDR3 amino acids: CSARVRLAVGEQYF. CDR3 nucleotides: TGCAGTGCTAGAGTACGGCTAGCAGTAGGAGAGCAGTACTTC.

The CDR3 sequence: CASSLGNARGAGYEQYF. As DNA, the CDR3 is TGTGCCAGCAGCTTAGGTAACGCCCGGGGGGCTGGGTACGAGCAGTACTTC. The chain recombines TRBV7-8 with TRBJ2-7; D may be TRBD2 (7 bases). V lost 1 base and J lost 4, with 20 bases in between. Germline V gene sequence: CDR1 SGHVS, CDR2 FQNEAQ. The CDR3 length is 17 residues.

This clonotype has a count of ten or more. The rearrangement joins TRBV28 to TRBJ2-7; 9 bases line up with TRBD2. Germline CDR1 MDHEN, CDR2 SYDVKM. CDR3 length equals 16 residues. The J segment lost 1 base and the V segment lost 5 bases, leaving 9 bases of the junction unmatched. CDR3 sequence reads: CASSSLGREGSYEQYF. For the CDR3, the DNA is TGTGCCAGCAGTAGCCTCGGGCGGGAGGGATCCTACGAGCAGTACTTC. Using reference TRBV28 and TRBJ2-7 for the parts outside the CDR3, the full variable domain is DVKVTQSSRYLVKRTGEKVFLECVQDMDHENMFWYRQDPGLGLRLIYFSYDVKMKEKGDIPEGYSVSREKKERFSLILESASTNQTSMYLCASSSLGREGSYEQYFGPGTRLTVT.

This clonotype was recorded a few times. The chain links TRBV18 to TRBJ1-1; TRBD1 might be the D (5 bases). This CDR3 is built from 14 residues. V lost 4 bases and J 5 bases, leaving 14 bases between the germline ends. CDR1 is KGHSH and CDR2 is LQKENI in the germline V gene. Here the CDR3 DNA reads TGTGCCAGCTCACTCTCCGGGGGAGGGACTGAAGCTTTCTTT. Its translation is CASSLSGGGTEAFF. Complete variable domain (other parts from reference TRBV18 and TRBJ1-1): NAGVMQNPRHLVRRRGQEARLRCSPMKGHSHVYWYRQLPEEGLKFMVYLQKENIIDESGMPKERFSAEFPKEGPSILRIQQVVRGDSAAYFCASSLSGGGTEAFFGQGTRLTVV.

The V call is TRBV15, the J call TRBJ2-7; D may be TRBD2 (6 bases). Germline lookup yields CDR1 LNHNV and CDR2 YYDKDF (reference sequence). Trimming took 1 base from V and 2 from J, leaving 15 bases between them. The CDR3 sequence is 16 residues long. The CDR3 reads CATSRVGSGGAYEQYF. The CDR3 region has the DNA TGTGCCACCAGCAGAGTTGGGAGCGGAGGGGCCTACGAGCAGTACTTC.

CDR3 sequence reads: CSVEEVTGRPQHF. CDR3 sequence (DNA): TGCAGCGTTGAAGAGGTGACCGGCCGGCCCCAGCATTTT. The chain combines TRBV29-1 with TRBJ1-5; D remains ambiguous. The CDR3 totals 13 residues. V was cut by 0 bases and J by 9 bases, with 12 bases left in between. Germline CDR1 reads SQVTM; CDR2 reads ANQGSEA. Using reference TRBV29-1 and TRBJ1-5 for the parts outside the CDR3, the full variable domain is SAVISQKPSRDICQRGTSLTIQCQVDSQVTMMFWYRQQPGQSLTLIATANQGSEATYESGFVIDKFPISRPNLTFSTLTVSNMSPEDSSIYLCSVEEVTGRPQHFGDGTRLSIL.

This clonotype appeared a few times. This chain joins TRBV28 and TRBJ2-7; D unresolved. CDR3 length: 14 residues. Germline CDR1 is MDHEN and CDR2 is SYDVKM. Between the trimmed V and J ends, which lost 2 bases and 3 bases, there was a span of 11 bases. The CDR3 here is CASSLPGSFYEQYF. DNA for the CDR3: TGTGCCAGCAGTTTACCTGGCAGTTTCTACGAGCAGTACTTC.

V is TRBV4-2 and J is TRBJ2-7, with 11 bases lining up with TRBD2. CDR3 size: 18 residues. V lost 4 bases, J lost 6 bases, and 17 bases stayed unmatched. The germline V gene encodes CDR1 LGHNA and CDR2 YNFKEQ. CDR3 region: CASSPRQGWLAGGREQYF. CDR3 nucleotide sequence: TGTGCCAGCAGCCCTCGACAGGGGTGGTTAGCGGGAGGGCGCGAGCAGTACTTC.

This clonotype was seen repeatedly, ten times or more. The rearrangement joins TRBV28 to TRBJ2-7; 7 bases fit TRBD1. Germline CDR1 reads MDHEN; CDR2 reads SYDVKM. This CDR3 contains 15 residues. With 2 bases clipped from V and 0 bases from J, the junction kept 4 bases outside the gene matches. DNA for the CDR3: TGTGCCAGCAGTTTACGGACAGGACTCTCCTACGAGCAGTACTTC. Amino acid sequence: CASSLRTGLSYEQYF.

The V call is TRBV4-2, the J call TRBJ2-1; 7 nucleotides agree with TRBD2. The CDR3 is made up of 17 amino acids. In germline, CDR1 is LGHNA, CDR2 YNFKEQ. Trimming removed 0 bases from V and 10 bases from J; junction bases left unmatched: 15. Written as DNA, the CDR3 is TGTGCCAGCAGCCAAGATTGGGCTAGCGCAAACGGGGGGGAGCAGTTCTTC. It encodes CASSQDWASANGGEQFF.

V gene TRBV29-1 combines with J gene TRBJ2-7; 8 bases line up with TRBD2. This CDR3 has 13 amino acids. V gave up 6 bases and J gave up 3 bases; unmatched junction bases: 7. Per germline, CDR1 SQVTM and CDR2 ANQGSEA. The CDR3: CSVQSAGGYEQYF. Here the CDR3 DNA reads TGCAGCGTACAGTCGGCGGGAGGCTACGAGCAGTACTTC.

This clonotype came up many times. The gene calls are TRBV29-1 and TRBJ2-1, with TRBD2 as a possible D gene (6 bases). V lost 1 base and J lost 2, with 21 bases in between. This CDR3 has 18 residues. Germline V gene lookup returns CDR1 SQVTM and CDR2 ANQGSEA. Here the CDR3 reads CSVEGLQEGRGTYNEQFF. The CDR3 coding sequence is TGCAGCGTTGAAGGGTTACAGGAGGGCCGGGGGACCTACAATGAGCAGTTCTTC.

V gene TRBV6-5 combines with J gene TRBJ2-1, with 11 bases fitting TRBD2. Germline CDR1 reads MNHEY; CDR2 reads SVGAGI. The CDR3 is made up of 16 amino acids. Germline trimming cut 1 base from V and 5 bases from J; bases unmatched to any gene: 4. The CDR3 loop reads CASSYYRGLADNEQFF. In DNA, the CDR3 is TGTGCCAGCAGTTACTACAGGGGACTAGCGGACAATGAGCAGTTCTTC.